A single sample is the source of the 8 T cell receptor beta chains below, sequenced in a study of pediatric ulcerative colitis. The rectum was sampled with one to two pinch biopsies at colonoscopy. TCRdb's table, derived via immunoSEQ multiplex PCR, lists solely in-frame clones and lacks some. The sample yields some 25,000 clones, approximately 71% seen once. Sequences were obtained from gut tissue. The source of these receptors is a boy aged 5 to 17 with severe ulcerative colitis.

The chain uses TRBV7-9 and TRBJ1-2; D is undetermined. V lost 2 bases and J lost 7, with 8 bases in between. Germline lookup yields CDR1 SEHNR and CDR2 FQNEAQ (reference sequence). The CDR3 is 12 residues long. CDR3 sequence: CASSLNTGGYTF. The CDR3, as DNA: TGTGCCAGCAGCTTAAACACCGGTGGCTACACCTTC. The complete variable domain, with remaining parts taken from reference TRBV7-9 and TRBJ1-2, reads DTGVSQNPRHKITKRGQNVTFRCDPISEHNRLYWYRQTLGQGPEFLTYFQNEAQLEKSRLLSDRFSAERPKGSFSTLEIQRTEQGDSAMYLCASSLNTGGYTFGSGTRLTVV.

This sequence joins TRBV6-5 and TRBJ1-5; D is ambiguous. Trimming pared 0 bases from V and 1 base from J, leaving 7 bases between. CDR3 length: 15 amino acids. The germline V gene has CDR1 MNHEY and CDR2 SVGAGI. The CDR3 nucleotides are TGTGCCAGCAGTTACTCGCATAGCAGCAATCAGCCCCAGCATTTT. Its protein product is CASSYSHSSNQPQHF.

This sequence joins TRBV27 and TRBJ1-1; D remains ambiguous. This CDR3 has 13 residues. Germline V lookup: CDR1 MNHEY, CDR2 SMNVEV (reference sequence). Trimming removed 2 bases at V and 0 bases at J, with 4 bases between. This CDR3 reads CASSLLLNTEAFF. The CDR3 nucleotides read TGTGCCAGCAGTTTACTTCTGAACACTGAAGCTTTCTTT.

This clone is medium-sized by share. The chain carries TRBV6-1 and TRBJ2-7; D assignment may be TRBD1 or TRBD2 (6 bases each). Germline assignment: CDR1 MNHNS and CDR2 SASEGT. The CDR3 runs to 15 residues. Trimming removed 8 bases from V and 4 bases from J, with 21 bases in between. The CDR3 nucleotides read TGTGCCAGCGCTGAGTTTCCGGGGGCCGGGTACGAGCAGTACTTC. This sequence encodes CASAEFPGAGYEQYF.

The rearrangement uses TRBV4-1 and TRBJ2-5, with 7 bases identical to TRBD2. The V and J ends lost 2 bases and 4 bases, in that order; junction bases with no gene match: 16. The germline V gene has CDR1 MGHRA and CDR2 YSYEKL. The CDR3 covers 18 residues. CDR3 loop: CASSQFPGGRGSGETQYF. CDR3 bases: TGCGCCAGCAGCCAATTCCCTGGCGGGAGAGGGTCCGGAGAGACCCAGTACTTC.

This clone is termed medium-sized. At the DNA level, this CDR3 is encoded by other sequences in the same sample as well. V is TRBV5-1 and J is TRBJ1-5, with D possibly TRBD1 on 5 matching bases. With 4 bases removed from V and 0 bases from J, the gap between germline ends came to 11 bases. The germline CDR1 and CDR2 sequences are SGHRS and YFSETQ. The CDR3 spans 15 residues. The CDR3 sequence: CASSLEGVSNQPQHF. For the CDR3, the DNA is TGCGCCAGCAGCCTAGAAGGGGTTAGCAATCAGCCCCAGCATTTT.

This clone was detected once. The rearrangement joins TRBV30 to TRBJ2-7; the match to TRBD2 covers 7 bases. This CDR3 is built from 12 residues. Germline loops: CDR1 GTSNPN, CDR2 SVGIG (reference sequence). V trimming: 6 bases; J trimming: 6 bases; junction bases outside the gene matches: 8. The CDR3 loop reads CACQLSGTEQYF. Here the CDR3 DNA reads TGTGCCTGCCAACTGAGCGGGACCGAGCAGTACTTC.

The CDR3 DNA reads as TGTGCCAGCAGTGAAGCGAGGGTAGCGGGAACCGAGCAGTACTTC. This gives the protein CASSEARVAGTEQYF. This rearrangement joins TRBV6-1 to TRBJ2-7, with TRBD2 matching over 8 bases. Germline V gene data show CDR1 as MNHNS and CDR2 as SASEGT. Trimming at V came to 0 bases and at J to 6 bases, leaving 7 bases not matched to a gene. This CDR3 spans 15 amino acids.